These T cell receptor beta chains were read from a single sample in a study of CD8 T cells in Susac syndrome. TCRdb reprocessed the immunoSEQ multiplex PCR reads via MiXCR and lists one record per CDR3 protein. The sample lists about 180,000 distinct CDR3 sequences, approximately 96% occurring once. Sequencing input: CD4+ T cells from PBMCs. All receptors derive from a human donor with multiple sclerosis. The CDR3 runs from the conserved cysteine through the conserved F or W. The order of the fields is J gene, V gene, D gene, CDR3 protein, CDR3 DNA. A D gene is named only where the DNA matches it firmly.

TRBJ2-7,TRBV12-3/TRBV12-4,.,CASSSDVSYEQYF,TGTGCCAGCAGTTCCGACGTATCCTACGAGCAGTACTTC
TRBJ2-7,TRBV2,TRBD1,CASSARQGSTYEQYF,TGTGCCAGCAGTGCTAGACAGGGGTCGACCTACGAGCAGTACTTC
TRBJ1-2,TRBV3-1,TRBD1,CASSPGQTTYGYTF,TGTGCCAGCAGTCCGGGACAGACGACCTATGGCTACACCTTC
TRBJ2-5,TRBV19,.,CASSFGQNQETQYF,TGTGCCAGTAGTTTTGGTCAGAATCAAGAGACCCAGTACTTC
TRBJ2-1,TRBV12-3/TRBV12-4,.,CASSPRLRQFF,TGTGCCAGCAGTCCTCGACTGCGGCAGTTCTTC
TRBJ1-1,TRBV3-1,TRBD1,CASSYRQGLVPEAFF,TGTGCCAGCAGCTACCGACAGGGTTTGGTTCCTGAAGCTTTCTTT
TRBJ2-1,TRBV3-1,.,CASSSTWASNEQFF,TGTGCCAGCAGTTCCACTTGGGCCAGCAATGAGCAGTTCTTC
TRBJ2-1,TRBV24-1,.,CATSDTGAYNEQFF,TGTGCCACCAGTGACACCGGGGCCTACAATGAGCAGTTCTTC
TRBJ2-1,TRBV4-2,TRBD2,CASSQEWLAGNNEQFF,TGTGCCAGCAGCCAAGAGTGGCTAGCGGGGAACAATGAGCAGTTCTTC
TRBJ2-1,TRBV3-1,TRBD1,CASSPRDRGHNEQFF,TGTGCCAGCAGTCCCCGGGACAGGGGGCACAATGAGCAGTTCTTC
TRBJ1-2,TRBV30,.,CAWSVASNMGYTF,TGTGCCTGGAGTGTAGCGTCAAATATGGGCTACACCTTC
TRBJ1-4,TRBV30,.,CAWSLGPNEKLFF,TGTGCCTGGAGTCTCGGCCCAAATGAAAAACTGTTTTTT
TRBJ2-7,TRBV20-1,.,CSALGPDEQYF,TGCAGTGCCCTCGGCCCTGACGAGCAGTACTTC
TRBJ1-2,TRBV23-1,.,CASSQSRREGYGYTF,TGCGCCAGCAGTCAATCTCGGAGAGAGGGCTATGGCTACACCTTC
TRBJ2-7,TRBV11-1,TRBD2,CASSLGLAVYEQYF,TGTGCCAGCAGCTTGGGTCTAGCGGTCTACGAGCAGTACTTC
TRBJ2-5,TRBV9,TRBD2,CASSIGLADHQETQYF,TGTGCCAGCAGCATCGGACTAGCGGACCACCAAGAGACCCAGTACTTC
TRBJ1-5,TRBV30,.,CAWSVGARGNQPQHF,TGTGCCTGGAGCGTAGGGGCGCGGGGCAATCAGCCCCAGCATTTT